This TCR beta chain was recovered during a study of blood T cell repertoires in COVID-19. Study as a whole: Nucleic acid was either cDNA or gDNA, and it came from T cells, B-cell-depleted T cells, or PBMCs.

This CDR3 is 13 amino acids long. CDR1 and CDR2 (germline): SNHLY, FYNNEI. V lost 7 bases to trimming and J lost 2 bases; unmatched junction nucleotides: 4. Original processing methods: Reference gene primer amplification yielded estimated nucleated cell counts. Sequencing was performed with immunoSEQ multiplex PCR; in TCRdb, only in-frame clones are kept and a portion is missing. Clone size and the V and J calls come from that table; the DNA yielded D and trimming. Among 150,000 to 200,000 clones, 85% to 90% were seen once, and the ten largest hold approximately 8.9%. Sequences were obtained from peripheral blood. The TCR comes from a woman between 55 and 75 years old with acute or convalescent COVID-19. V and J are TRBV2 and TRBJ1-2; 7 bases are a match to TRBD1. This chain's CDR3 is CASIGTVNYGYTF. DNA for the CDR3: TGTGCCAGCATCGGGACAGTAAACTATGGCTACACCTTC.